This TCR beta chain was recovered during a study of T-cell reconstitution after alpha-beta-depleted transplantation in children. V gave up 3 bases and J gave up 3 bases; unmatched junction bases: 10. Germline CDR1 is DFQATT and CDR2 is SNEGSKA (reference sequence). CDR3 size: 16 residues. Molecular barcoding with unique molecular identifiers was used for the TCRbeta library. Each CDR3 protein is one row after TCRdb ran MiXCR on the PCR reads. This repertoire shows 500,000 to 600,000 distinct CDR3 sequences, around 18% found once; its top ten account for 3.3%. The rearrangement links TRBV20-1 to TRBJ2-4; 8 positions match TRBD1. The sequencing used PBMCs from the stem cell graft donor, collected from the stem cell graft. The clonotype comes from a human donor who donated a stem cell graft to a child with acute lymphoblastic leukemia. Here the CDR3 DNA reads TGCAGTGCTAGCTCTATCAGGGGGCCCGGCAAAAACATTCAGTACTTC. Residues: CSASSIRGPGKNIQYF.